This T cell receptor (beta chain) originates from a study of T cell repertoires in cytomegalovirus infection. In the study overall: Well-studied HLA-B-restricted CMV epitopes were used in the study alongside recently identified HLA-C-restricted ones.

TCRdb reanalysed the reads using MiXCR and keeps one entry per CDR3 protein. The table shows approximately 910,000 distinct CDR3 sequences, with roughly 31% occurring only once. Details on this clonotype: Its target is not known.

Study results and caveats: CMV carriers with the relevant HLA were identified by cumulative public TCR beta family frequency. HLA-C-restricted TCR beta clonotypes specific for CMV led the ex vivo response.

Trimming removed 0 bases from V and 5 bases from J, with 13 bases in between. Germline V gene data show CDR1 as MNHNY and CDR2 as SVGAGI (reference sequence). The CDR3 contains 16 residues. This TCR came from a human donor in good health (CMV status not recorded). Some clones in this sample may be carry-over from other donors' samples. Sample: cultured CD8+ T cells from PBMCs, taken from culture after CMV antigen stimulation. The chain couples TRBV6-6 to TRBJ2-2; a possible D gene is TRBD2 (7 bases). CDR3 protein: CASSYSGGGATGELFF. Here the CDR3 DNA reads TGTGCCAGCAGTTACTCTGGGGGGGGCGCGACCGGGGAGCTGTTTTTT.